Listed here is a single TCR beta chain. Antigen: not known. This record belongs to a study of PD-1 blockade in mismatch repair-deficient tumors. Whole-study findings and limits: After pembrolizumab, tumor-resident clones rose rapidly, then generally contracted before radiologic responses.

This CDR3 is built from 15 residues. V was pared by 6 bases and J by 6 bases, with 12 bases of the junction left unmatched. The germline V gene encodes CDR1 MNHEY and CDR2 SVGAGI. The table came from immunoSEQ multiplex PCR; TCRdb's copy has only in-frame clones and leaves some out. The data show around 23,000 clones, 75% to 85% seen once. TCRs were sequenced from a few patients responding to pembrolizumab. The sample in question was peripheral blood, obtained 12 weeks after starting pembrolizumab. The receptor comes from an adult with mismatch repair-deficient cancer. V is TRBV6-5 and J is TRBJ1-2; 8 nucleotides line up with TRBD1. The CDR3: CASRPPGQEMNGYTF. Here the CDR3 DNA reads TGTGCCAGCAGACCCCCGGGACAGGAGATGAATGGCTACACCTTC.